This section outlines one T cell receptor beta chain sequence together with its context. Its antigen specificity is not known. No base qualities exist here, and no much larger clone lies one base off it. This entry belongs to a study of blood T cell repertoires in COVID-19 (dated by TCRdb to 2019 to 2021). About the study as a whole: Samples covering the acute and convalescent phases of COVID-19 were provided by collaborators in the United States, Italy and Spain. The material from the prospective study consisted of cDNA or gDNA derived from T cells, B-cell-depleted T cells, or PBMCs. Subjects who had been exposed to COVID-19, were actively infected with it, or had recovered from it provided the deeply sampled blood TCRbeta repertoires that made up the dataset. The repertoires were released in a freely available public database meant as a resource for research on the immune response to SARS-CoV-2. The samples were drawn from two sources: the first 160 participants of the ongoing ImmuneRACE study, and fewer than 1,500 subjects contributed by 6 global collaborators. The sample metadata nearly always contained a de-identified subject ID, COVID-19 status, age in years and sex. Where HLA class I and class II types were available, the types were taken from metadata supplied by the sample provider, not from assay-based typing.

TCRbeta CDR3 regions were amplified from genomic DNA using the immunoSEQ Assay, a bias-controlled multiplex PCR. As for the authors' bioinformatics: Nucleated cell counts per sample were estimated from amplification of reference gene primers within the assay. Sequence reads were collapsed and filtered to measure the absolute abundance of every unique TCRbeta CDR3 rearrangement. For each sample, productive Simpson clonality was calculated by taking the square root of Simpson's diversity index across productive rearrangements. Imported from immuneACCESS, the table was reduced by TCRdb to in-frame sequences with V and J called. These copies leave out some clones; in studies compared against another copy, an unresolved V gene accounts for under half, and the cause of the remainder is not known. The DNA gave D and trimming, while V, J and clone size come from that table. The sample has 400,000 to 450,000 clones on record, approximately 90% of them singletons. The top ten clonotypes cover more than 0.95% of the sample.

Enrolling through a virtual design, the prospective study's participants ranged in age from roughly 18 to 90 years and lived across about two dozen United States geographic areas. In the prospective study, cohorts were assigned on the basis of participant-reported clinical history obtained from a screening survey and a study questionnaire. For ImmuneRACE Cohort 3, a participant was defined as recovered based on two consecutive negative NP/OP PCR tests, clearance by a healthcare professional, or resolution of symptoms. Each participant in the prospective study had whole blood, serum and a nasopharyngeal or oropharyngeal swab collected by mobile phlebotomists. Prospective study participants could optionally give additional blood draws and questionnaires over an approximately 2-month period. Before DNA extraction, prospective study blood samples were shipped either frozen or at room temperature. The germline V end is reduced by 4 bases and the J end by 0 bases; junction bases left unmatched: 11. The CDR3, from cysteine to phenylalanine, totals 18 residues. The entry retains the CDR3 DNA only, 54 bases that are in frame from base 1. According to the germline V gene (reference sequence), CDR1 reads SEHNR and CDR2 reads FQNEAQ.

Points the paper makes about the study in general: Clinical and demographic metadata were provided uncurated, with the amount varying by source and participant.

This receptor chain uses TRBV7-9 and TRBJ2-1, and 8 bases in between align with TRBD2. The sequence was collected from a man aged 25 to 40 who had recovered from COVID-19. Sequenced material: PBMCs or T cells enriched from blood (not recorded which). The CDR3 reads as follows: CASSSPRGGGSSYNEQFF. The DNA reads as follows: TGTGCCAGCAGCTCTCCCCGGGGGGGCGGGAGCTCCTACAATGAGCAGTTCTTC.